The sequence of this T cell receptor (beta chain) was determined in a study of blood T cell repertoires in COVID-19 (dated by TCRdb to the early 2020s). For the wider study: Collaborator samples came from the United States, Italy and Spain and covered acute and convalescent phases of COVID-19. The repertoires were made available in a free public database intended to serve as a resource for research on the immune response to SARS-CoV-2. The material from the prospective study consisted of cDNA or gDNA derived from T cells, B-cell-depleted T cells, or PBMCs. The samples were drawn from the first 160 participants of the ongoing ImmuneRACE study and from some 1,300 subjects provided by 6 global collaborators. Sample metadata almost always included a de-identified subject ID, COVID-19 status, age in years and sex. Where available, HLA class I and class II types were taken from metadata supplied by the sample provider and were not determined by assay-based typing. Subjects who had been exposed to COVID-19, were actively infected with it, or had recovered from it provided the deeply sampled blood TCRbeta repertoires that made up the dataset.

For this clone: Its cognate antigen has yet to be identified. No clone much larger than this one lies a single base away; base qualities are absent.

TCRbeta CDR3 regions were amplified from genomic DNA by means of the immunoSEQ Assay, a bias-controlled multiplex PCR. For the original study's pipeline: The number of nucleated cells in each sample was estimated from the amplification of reference gene primers within the assay. To quantify the absolute abundance of each unique TCRbeta CDR3 rearrangement, sequence reads were collapsed and filtered. For each sample, productive Simpson clonality was calculated as the square root of Simpson's diversity index across productive rearrangements. Held by TCRdb, this immuneACCESS table contains in-frame sequences only and omits some clones. Under half of the omission traces to an unresolved V gene where checked; the cause of the rest is unknown. V and J calls and clone size are those listed in that table; D and trimming were worked out from the DNA. The sample yields under 85,000 clones; over 70% were counted once. Together, the top ten hold 11% of the sample.

Inclusive of the bounding cysteine and phenylalanine, the CDR3 is 14 residues long. Only CDR3 DNA remains: 42 bases, in frame from the first base. V is cut back by 4 bases and J by 7 bases, with 6 bases in the junction unmatched. CDR1 MNHEY and CDR2 SVGAGI were looked up in the germline V gene. Summary of the overall study and its limitations: The amount of clinical and demographic metadata varied by source and participant and was provided uncurated.

Whole blood was collected in K2EDTA tubes by collaborating institutions according to the institutions' own protocols. For TCRbeta analysis, collaborator samples were shipped as frozen whole blood, as isolated PBMCs, or as DNA extracted from either sample type. The clonotype was recovered from a man between 50 and 59 years old with acute or convalescent COVID-19. The rearranged segments are TRBV6-5 and TRBJ1-5, and 8 junctional nucleotides match TRBD1. Sequencing was done on a sample of peripheral blood. At the DNA level, the sequence is TGTGCCAGCAGTTCGGCAGGGGGCGGGCAGCCCCAGCATTTT. It specifies CASSSAGGGQPQHF.